One and the same sample provided the 25 T cell receptor beta chains below, sequenced in a study of OX40 agonist ivuxolimab in advanced cancers. Generated by immunoSEQ multiplex PCR, the TCRdb table keeps only in-frame clones and is missing some. Counted here are around 62,000 clones, about 79% occurring once; the ten biggest clones make up roughly 1.6%. Specimen: CD4+ or CD8+ T cells sorted from blood, collected in a trial of the OX40 agonist ivuxolimab. The receptors stem from an adult with an advanced solid tumor such as melanoma, head and neck, liver or kidney cancer.

This clone was seen only a few times. This chain connects TRBV28 to TRBJ2-7; 9 bases align to TRBD1. CDR1 and CDR2 (germline): MDHEN, SYDVKM. Germline trimming cut 3 bases from V and 0 bases from J; bases unmatched to any gene: 15. The CDR3 extends over 19 amino acids. CDR3 nucleotide sequence: TGTGCCAGCAGTTTGTTTACCGGGACAGGGAGAGGGGGCTCCTACGAGCAGTACTTC. This sequence encodes CASSLFTGTGRGGSYEQYF.

The chain recombines TRBV6-4 with TRBJ2-5; TRBD2 aligns across 10 bases. Germline V gene data show CDR1 as MRHNA and CDR2 as SNTAGT. CDR3 length: 16 amino acids. J lost 5 bases, V lost 3 bases, and 9 bases had no gene match. As DNA, the CDR3 is TGTGCCAGCAGTGAACCAGCGGGAGGGCGCCAGGAGACCCAGTACTTC. It is translated as CASSEPAGGRQETQYF.

This chain uses TRBV5-4 with TRBJ1-1, with D hard to call. The germline V gene has CDR1 SGHNT and CDR2 YYREEE (reference sequence). This CDR3 is built from 16 residues. V was shortened by 0 bases and J by 0 bases, with 12 bases between the two germline ends. CDR3: CASSLDFVEVNTEAFF. CDR3 nucleotide sequence: TGTGCCAGCAGCTTGGATTTCGTAGAGGTGAACACTGAAGCTTTCTTT.

V and J are TRBV6-5 and TRBJ2-7; D may be TRBD1 (6 bases). Germline V gives CDR1 MNHEY, CDR2 SVGAGI. The CDR3 extends over 13 amino acids. The V gene lost 6 bases and the J gene lost 0 bases, with 9 bases spanning the gap. CDR3 DNA: TGTGCCAGCAGCCAGACAGGCTCCTACGAGCAGTACTTC. Translating it yields CASSQTGSYEQYF.

V and J are TRBV27 and TRBJ1-1; TRBD1 agrees at 7 bases. CDR1 MNHEY and CDR2 SMNVEV come from the germline V gene (reference sequence). With V trimmed by 3 bases and J by 4 bases, 14 bases remained unmatched. The CDR3 covers 17 residues. The chain's CDR3 is CASSLKLWDSSGTEAFF. CDR3 DNA sequence: TGTGCCAGCAGTTTGAAACTTTGGGACAGTTCGGGCACTGAAGCTTTCTTT.

The V and J genes are TRBV2 and TRBJ2-7, with TRBD1 matching over 7 bases. In germline, CDR1 is SNHLY, CDR2 FYNNEI. The J segment lost 3 bases and the V segment lost 7 bases, leaving 9 bases of the junction unmatched. This CDR3 region has 14 residues. For the CDR3, the DNA is TGTGCCAGCATACAGGGGAGCCTCTACTACGAGCAGTACTTC. Its translation: CASIQGSLYYEQYF.

The CDR3 protein is CASSHDSGRADTGELFF. The DNA for the CDR3 is TGTGCCAGCAGCCACGATAGCGGGAGGGCCGACACCGGGGAGCTGTTTTTT. The chain combines TRBV4-2 with TRBJ2-2, with 11 bases fitting TRBD2. The CDR3 extends over 17 amino acids. The V segment lost 3 bases and the J segment 3 bases; nucleotides outside the gene matches: 6. The V gene's germline CDR1 is LGHNA and CDR2 YNFKEQ.

The V call is TRBV6-5, the J call TRBJ1-5; 7 bases match TRBD1. Germline values: CDR1 MNHEY, CDR2 SVGAGI. The trim removed 3 bases at V and 5 bases at J, leaving 4 bases unmatched. There are 14 residues in the CDR3. The CDR3 reads CASSYGTVDQPQHF. CDR3 DNA: TGTGCCAGCAGTTATGGGACAGTGGATCAGCCCCAGCATTTT.

The genes are TRBV5-1 and TRBJ1-1; D is possibly TRBD1 (6 bases). There are 14 residues in the CDR3. The V end lost 7 bases, the J end lost 1 base, and 14 bases lay between the germline ends. Germline CDR1 is SGHRS and CDR2 is YFSETQ. The CDR3 nucleotides read TGCGCCAGCGGCATTACAGGGAAGAACACTGAAGCTTTCTTT. The encoded protein is CASGITGKNTEAFF. Combining the CDR3 with reference TRBV5-1 and TRBJ1-1 gives the whole variable domain KAGVTQTPRYLIKTRGQQVTLSCSPISGHRSVSWYQQTPGQGLQFLFEYFSETQRNKGNFPGRFSGRQFSNSRSEMNVSTLELGDSALYLCASGITGKNTEAFFGQGTRLTVV.

J is TRBJ2-5 and V is TRBV11-3; 7 nucleotides agree with TRBD1. The CDR3 length is 17 residues. Germline assignment: CDR1 SGHNT and CDR2 YENEEA. Trimming took 5 bases from V and 0 from J; bases not matched to a gene: 12. CDR3 nucleotide sequence: TGTGCCAGCAGCCCCAAATTACAGGGGAAGTACCAAGAGACCCAGTACTTC. Protein sequence: CASSPKLQGKYQETQYF.

The chain carries TRBV6-6 and TRBJ1-2, with D possibly matching TRBD1 (6 bases). Germline values: CDR1 MNHNY, CDR2 SVGAGI (reference sequence). V lost 10 bases and J lost 8, with 14 bases in between. This CDR3 spans 11 amino acids. The DNA for the CDR3 is TGTGCCACCCTAGGGGGGGAAGGCTACACCTTC. Translation: CATLGGEGYTF.

The chain couples TRBV28 to TRBJ2-6; the match to TRBD1 covers 8 bases. The CDR3 extends over 17 amino acids. V was clipped by 0 bases and J by 2 bases; unmatched bases: 3. The germline V gene has CDR1 MDHEN and CDR2 SYDVKM. The DNA for the CDR3 is TGTGCCAGCAGTTTATGGTCAGGGGGCCCTGGGGCCAACGTCCTGACTTTC. Residues: CASSLWSGGPGANVLTF.

V and J are TRBV12-5 and TRBJ1-2; D gene uncertain. The germline V gene encodes CDR1 LGHNT and CDR2 FRNRAP. The CDR3 sequence is 15 residues long. V gave up 4 bases and J gave up 4 bases, with 16 bases separating them. The CDR3 sequence is CASGSGIQYPYGYTF. CDR3 nucleotides: TGTGCTAGTGGTTCTGGAATACAGTACCCCTATGGCTACACCTTC.

J is TRBJ2-7 and V is TRBV4-1, with D perhaps matching TRBD1 or TRBD2 (5 bases each). CDR3 length: 18 amino acids. CDR1 and CDR2 from the germline V gene are MGHRA and YSYEKL. V was pared by 2 bases and J by 1 base, with 21 bases between. CDR3 in amino acids: CASSQTGPFSTDSYEQYF. Here the CDR3 DNA reads TGCGCCAGCAGCCAAACGGGACCTTTTTCAACGGATTCCTACGAGCAGTACTTC.

The chain is built from TRBV5-4 and TRBJ2-7, with TRBD2 identical over 15 bases. The length of the CDR3 is 15 residues. In germline, CDR1 is SGHNT, CDR2 YYREEE (reference sequence). J lost 5 bases, V lost 3 bases, and 3 bases had no gene match. CDR3 protein: CASSSGLAGGDEQYF. In DNA, the CDR3 is TGTGCCAGCAGCTCCGGACTAGCGGGAGGGGACGAGCAGTACTTC.

This clone was counted between two and nine times. The rearrangement uses TRBV27 and TRBJ1-6; TRBD1 might be the D (5 bases). V lost 2 bases and J 0 bases, leaving 20 bases between the germline ends. The CDR3 runs to 20 residues. The germline gives CDR1 MNHEY, CDR2 SMNVEV (reference sequence). The CDR3 nucleotides are TGTGCCAGCAGTTTAGAGCGCGACAGAGCACGGAGCTCCTATAATTCACCCCTCCACTTT. Protein sequence: CASSLERDRARSSYNSPLHF.

V usage is TRBV30 and J usage is TRBJ2-7; TRBD1 aligns across 9 bases. Germline V CDR1 and CDR2: GTSNPN, SVGIG (reference sequence). The CDR3 extends over 15 amino acids. V lost 5 bases to trimming and J lost 2 bases; unmatched junction nucleotides: 10. For the CDR3, the DNA is TGTGCCTGGGGAACCGGGACAGGGATTCCCTACGAGCAGTACTTC. Translation gives CAWGTGTGIPYEQYF. The whole variable domain, remainder taken from reference TRBV30 and TRBJ2-7, is SQTIHQWPATLVQPVGSPLSLECTVEGTSNPNLYWYRQAAGRGLQLLFYSVGIGQISSEVPQNLSASRPQDRQFILSSKKLLLSDSGFYLCAWGTGTGIPYEQYFGPGTRLTVT.

The chain joins TRBV7-8 to TRBJ2-7; 10 bases map to TRBD2. V was pared by 3 bases and J by 6 bases, with 2 bases of the junction left unmatched. Germline V gene lookup returns CDR1 SGHVS and CDR2 FQNEAQ. The CDR3 is 13 residues long. The CDR3, as DNA: TGTGCCAGCAGCTTCCAGCGGGAGGGCGAGCAGTACTTC. Translating gives CASSFQREGEQYF.

The V and J genes are TRBV6-1 and TRBJ2-2; D call uncertain. Germline CDR1 and CDR2: MNHNS and SASEGT. CDR3 length: 11 residues. V lost 8 bases, J lost 2 bases, and 3 bases lay in between. CDR3 DNA: TGTGCCAGCCTTAACACCGGGGAGCTGTTTTTT. Protein sequence: CASLNTGELFF.

This chain's CDR3 is CASSVGTDTGELFF. The CDR3 DNA is TGTGCCAGCAGTGTGGGGACAGACACCGGGGAGCTGTTTTTT. The genes are TRBV2 and TRBJ2-2; 7 bases are shared with TRBD1. The CDR3 is 14 residues long. V shed 4 bases, J shed 3 bases, and the junction held 2 bases outside the gene matches. CDR1 is SNHLY, CDR2 FYNNEI, per germline.

The rearrangement joins TRBV7-2 to TRBJ2-7; D tentatively fits TRBD1 or TRBD2 (5 bases each). V lost 7 bases and J 4 bases, leaving 11 bases between the germline ends. Germline V gene lookup returns CDR1 SGHTA and CDR2 FQGNSA. The CDR3 extends over 12 amino acids. CDR3 protein: CASTIWGYEQYF. The CDR3 DNA follows: TGTGCCAGCACCATTTGGGGGTACGAGCAGTACTTC.

The rearrangement joins TRBV15 to TRBJ1-1; 7 positions agree with TRBD1. With V trimmed by 5 bases and J by 9 bases, 12 bases remained unmatched. CDR3 length: 14 residues. Germline V gives CDR1 LNHNV, CDR2 YYDKDF (reference sequence). This CDR3 is CATSLDREALKAFF. The CDR3 bases are TGTGCCACCAGCTTAGACAGGGAGGCTCTTAAAGCTTTCTTT.

This sequence joins TRBV5-1 and TRBJ1-3; D is ambiguous. With 0 bases removed from V and 11 bases from J, the gap between germline ends came to 9 bases. CDR1 is SGHRS, CDR2 YFSETQ, per germline. The CDR3 contains 12 residues. In DNA, the CDR3 is TGCGCCAGCAGCTTGGCGGGTCGGGCCATATATTTT. This sequence encodes CASSLAGRAIYF.

The CDR3, as DNA: TGTGCCAGCAGCCCCCAGGGATCCTACGAGCAGTACTTC. Protein product: CASSPQGSYEQYF. The chain combines TRBV5-6 with TRBJ2-7; D may be TRBD1 (5 bases). CDR1 SGHDT and CDR2 YYEEEE come from the germline V gene. Trimming pared 4 bases from V and 1 base from J, leaving 9 bases between. CDR3 size: 13 residues.

The chain recombines TRBV29-1 with TRBJ2-7; the match to TRBD1 covers 7 bases. The germline CDR1 and CDR2 sequences are SQVTM and ANQGSEA. V was clipped by 5 bases and J by 3 bases; unmatched bases: 4. This CDR3 has 12 residues. The CDR3: CSVIGGRYEQYF. DNA for the CDR3: TGCAGCGTTATAGGGGGCCGCTACGAGCAGTACTTC.